The 8 T cell receptor beta chains listed next were all sequenced from one sample in a study of OX40 agonist ivuxolimab in advanced cancers. The library was prepared using the immunoSEQ multiplex PCR assay. Here the immuneACCESS table is served through TCRdb, limited to in-frame sequences with V and J called. Missing clones are a known gap in these copies; in checked studies unresolved V genes cover under half, and the rest lacks a known reason. The sample records more than 75,000 clones, around 80% of which are singletons. The ten largest clones represent 1% to 1.3% of the sample. This specimen consisted of CD4+ or CD8+ T cells sorted from blood, obtained in a trial of the OX40 agonist ivuxolimab. The source is an adult with an advanced solid tumor such as melanoma, head and neck, liver or kidney cancer.

In this sample, this clone turned up once. The CDR3: CASSDSDRGYTF. The CDR3, as DNA: TGTGCCAGCAGTGACAGTGACAGGGGCTACACCTTC. This rearrangement joins TRBV28 to TRBJ1-2; maybe TRBD1 (6 bases). The CDR3 is made up of 12 amino acids. Germline V gene lookup returns CDR1 MDHEN and CDR2 SYDVKM. V dropped 5 bases and J dropped 8 bases, with 12 bases sitting between them.

The rearrangement links TRBV28 to TRBJ1-1, with 8 bases fitting TRBD1. Unmatched junction bases numbered 7, after V lost 5 bases and J lost 5 bases. The CDR3 is made up of 14 amino acids. Germline CDR1 MDHEN, CDR2 SYDVKM. The CDR3 DNA follows: TGTGCCAGCAGTACCCCACAGGGGGGAACTGAAGCTTTCTTT. This codes for CASSTPQGGTEAFF.

The chain joins TRBV6-5 to TRBJ2-3, with 9 bases identical to TRBD2. Losses at the gene ends were 5 bases for V and 8 bases for J; bases not matched to a gene: 8. This CDR3 contains 14 residues. CDR1 is MNHEY, CDR2 SVGAGI, per germline. The CDR3 loop reads CASSDSGRTSTQYF. In DNA, the CDR3 is TGTGCCAGCAGTGATAGCGGGAGAACTTCTACGCAGTATTTT.

The V gene is TRBV19, the J gene TRBJ2-7; D ambiguous. V was pared by 7 bases and J by 5 bases, with 15 bases between. The germline CDR1 and CDR2 sequences are LNHDA and SQIVND (reference sequence). The CDR3 has 13 amino acids. The CDR3 coding sequence is TGTGCCAGTAAGGTCCCCGCTGGGGACGAGCAGTACTTC. This codes for CASKVPAGDEQYF.

This clone was seen a single time. V usage is TRBV30 and J usage is TRBJ2-5; 7 bases map to TRBD2. This CDR3 has 12 amino acids. Germline CDR1 is GTSNPN and CDR2 is SVGIG (reference sequence). With V trimmed by 3 bases and J by 5 bases, 3 bases remained unmatched. The CDR3 is CAWRWGGETQYF. The CDR3 DNA is TGTGCCTGGAGGTGGGGGGGGGAGACCCAGTACTTC.

The chain combines TRBV14 with TRBJ2-6; 10 bases are a match to TRBD1. The CDR3 consists of 14 residues. CDR1 is SGHDN, CDR2 FVKESK, per germline. J was trimmed by 10 bases and V by 4 bases; bases with no gene match: 4. The CDR3 coding sequence is TGTGCCAGCAGCCCGGACAGGGGGTGGAACGTCCTGACTTTC. It translates to CASSPDRGWNVLTF.

The gene calls are TRBV5-1 and TRBJ2-2, with D possibly matching TRBD1 (6 bases). This CDR3 has 15 residues. CDR1 and CDR2 (germline): SGHRS, YFSETQ. V was clipped by 4 bases and J by 2 bases, with 12 bases between them. This CDR3 is CASSPGQRNTGELFF. CDR3 nucleotides: TGCGCCAGCAGCCCAGGACAGAGAAACACCGGGGAGCTGTTTTTT.

This sequence joins TRBV18 and TRBJ1-5; D not resolved. Germline V CDR1 and CDR2: KGHSH, LQKENI. Between the trimmed V and J ends, which lost 0 bases and 5 bases, there was a span of 11 bases. The CDR3 totals 15 residues. As DNA, the CDR3 is TGTGCCAGCTCACCACCTGGGGAATGGGATCAGCCCCAGCATTTT. Encoded protein: CASSPPGEWDQPQHF. The full variable domain, completed using reference TRBV18 and TRBJ1-5, is NAGVMQNPRHLVRRRGQEARLRCSPMKGHSHVYWYRQLPEEGLKFMVYLQKENIIDESGMPKERFSAEFPKEGPSILRIQQVVRGDSAAYFCASSPPGEWDQPQHFGDGTRLSIL.